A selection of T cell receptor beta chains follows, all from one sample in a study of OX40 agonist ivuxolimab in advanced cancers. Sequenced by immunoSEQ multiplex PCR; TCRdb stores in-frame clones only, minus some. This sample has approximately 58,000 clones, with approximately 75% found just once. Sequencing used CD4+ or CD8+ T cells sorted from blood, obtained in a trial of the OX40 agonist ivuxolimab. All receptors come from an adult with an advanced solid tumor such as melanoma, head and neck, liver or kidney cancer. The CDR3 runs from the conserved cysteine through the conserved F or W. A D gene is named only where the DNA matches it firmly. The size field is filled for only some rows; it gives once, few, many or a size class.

CAISEPSGGAFEQFF	TGTGCCATCAGTGAACCTAGCGGGGGGGCTTTTGAGCAGTTCTTC	NA	TRBD2	TRBV10-3	TRBJ2-1
CASRALQGNQPQHF	TGTGCCAGCAGAGCCCTCCAGGGGAATCAGCCCCAGCATTTT	NA	NA	TRBV6-5	TRBJ1-5
CASSKTSGGAYEQFF	TGCGCCAGCAGTAAGACTAGCGGGGGGGCCTATGAGCAGTTCTTC	NA	TRBD2	TRBV10-1	TRBJ2-1
CASSEAITRTANF	TGTGCCAGCAGTGAAGCTATCACGAGGACAGCCAACTTC	once	NA	TRBV6-1	TRBJ2-7
CASNQAENYGYTF	TGTGCCAGCAATCAGGCTGAGAACTATGGCTACACCTTC	few	NA	TRBV9	TRBJ1-2
CASSGGQRGTQYF	TGTGCCAGCAGCGGGGGTCAACGGGGGACCCAGTACTTC	NA	NA	TRBV6-5	TRBJ2-5
CASSSKRLAGAGNEQFF	TGCGCCAGCAGCTCCAAACGGCTAGCGGGGGCGGGAAATGAGCAGTTCTTC	NA	TRBD2	TRBV5-1	TRBJ2-1
CASSARTVDEKLFF	TGTGCCAGCAGTGCTAGGACAGTTGACGAAAAACTGTTTTTT	NA	NA	TRBV25-1	TRBJ1-4
CAISESGGQNTEAFF	TGTGCCATCAGTGAGAGCGGGGGCCAGAACACTGAAGCTTTCTTT	NA	NA	TRBV10-3	TRBJ1-1
CASSPDRGNGYTF	TGTGCCAGCAGTCCCGACAGGGGGAATGGCTACACCTTC	once	TRBD1	TRBV7-3	TRBJ1-2
CASSEGRQRNTEAFF	TGTGCCAGCAGTGAGGGCAGACAGCGGAACACTGAAGCTTTCTTT	medium-sized	NA	TRBV2	TRBJ1-1
CASITQGYNEQFF	TGTGCCAGCATCACGCAGGGTTACAATGAGCAGTTCTTC	NA	NA	TRBV2	TRBJ2-1
CASRADRGLSHEQYF	TGTGCCAGCAGGGCCGACAGGGGGCTGTCCCACGAGCAGTACTTC	NA	TRBD1	TRBV6-1	TRBJ2-7
CASSYSQNSPLHF	TGTGCCAGCAGTTATTCTCAGAATTCACCCCTCCACTTT	few	NA	TRBV6-6	TRBJ1-6
CASRGPKETQYF	TGTGCCAGTAGGGGACCAAAAGAGACCCAGTACTTC	few	NA	TRBV19	TRBJ2-5
CASSFRPQGNTEAFF	TGTGCCAGCAGTTTTCGCCCCCAGGGGAACACTGAAGCTTTCTTT	NA	NA	TRBV27	TRBJ1-1
CASSLRTGGYYEQYF	TGTGCCAGCAGTTTGCGGACAGGGGGCTACTACGAGCAGTACTTC	NA	TRBD1	TRBV27	TRBJ2-7
CASSEGTSENTGELFF	TGCGCCAGCAGTGAGGGGACTAGCGAGAACACCGGGGAGCTGTTTTTT	NA	TRBD2	TRBV10-1	TRBJ2-2
CASSDLYEQFF	TGTGCCAGCAGTGATCTATATGAGCAGTTCTTC	NA	NA	TRBV6-1	TRBJ2-1
CASNWGGYNSPLHF	TGTGCCAGCAATTGGGGAGGGTATAATTCACCCCTCCACTTT	NA	NA	TRBV2	TRBJ1-6
CASSLGGRGREKLFF	TGCGCCAGCAGCCTTGGCGGCAGGGGGCGTGAAAAACTGTTTTTT	NA	TRBD1	TRBV5-1	TRBJ1-4
CASSWTSGYEQYF	TGCGCCAGCAGCTGGACTAGCGGCTACGAGCAGTACTTC	NA	TRBD2	TRBV5-1	TRBJ2-7
CAGKAGGADTQYF	TGTGCCGGTAAAGCGGGGGGCGCAGATACGCAGTATTTT	NA	TRBD2	TRBV5-8	TRBJ2-3
CASSIVGGFTGELFF	TGTGCCAGTAGTATAGTAGGGGGGTTCACCGGGGAGCTGTTTTTT	NA	NA	TRBV19	TRBJ2-2
CASSLGTSYNSPLHF	TGTGCCAGCAGCTTGGGGACCTCCTATAATTCACCCCTCCACTTT	once	NA	TRBV7-3	TRBJ1-6
CASTNDMSREAFF	TGTGCCAGCACCAACGATATGAGCAGGGAAGCTTTCTTT	NA	NA	TRBV6-5	TRBJ1-1
CASSYSGGTGNTIYF	TGTGCCAGCAGTTACTCAGGGGGCACGGGAAACACCATATATTTT	NA	TRBD1	TRBV6-5	TRBJ1-3
CASSLDGTHNQPQHF	TGTGCCAGCAGCTTAGACGGGACCCACAATCAGCCCCAGCATTTT	NA	NA	TRBV7-8	TRBJ1-5
CASSLEGTHSHEQYF	TGTGCCAGCAGCTTAGAAGGGACCCATTCCCACGAGCAGTACTTC	NA	NA	TRBV7-2	TRBJ2-7
CASSQETGRQDTEAFF	TGCGCCAGCAGCCAAGAGACAGGGAGGCAAGACACTGAAGCTTTCTTT	medium-sized	TRBD1	TRBV4-1	TRBJ1-1
CASSLGGLADTQYF	TGTGCCAGCAGCTTAGGCGGTTTAGCAGATACGCAGTATTTT	NA	NA	TRBV7-6	TRBJ2-3
CASNLDRQGGSPLHF	TGTGCCAGCAATCTCGATAGACAGGGTGGCTCACCCCTCCACTTT	NA	TRBD1	TRBV2	TRBJ1-6
CASSPSGTGASNQPQHF	TGTGCCAGCTCACCCTCCGGGACAGGGGCGAGCAATCAGCCCCAGCATTTT	NA	TRBD1	TRBV18	TRBJ1-5
CASKKGGTDTQYF	TGTGCCAGCAAAAAGGGGGGGACAGATACGCAGTATTTT	NA	NA	TRBV11-2	TRBJ2-3
CASSQVGETQYF	TGTGCCAGCAGCCAAGTTGGGGAGACCCAGTACTTC	NA	NA	TRBV14	TRBJ2-5
CATSRGTAREQFF	TGTGCCACCAGCAGAGGAACCGCGAGGGAGCAGTTCTTC	NA	NA	TRBV15	TRBJ2-1
CASSSSNPGEPQHF	TGCGCCAGCAGCTCGAGTAACCCCGGAGAGCCCCAGCATTTT	NA	NA	TRBV5-1	TRBJ1-5
CASSRPGGKLFF	TGTGCCAGCAGTCGACCGGGGGGAAAACTGTTTTTT	NA	NA	TRBV6-5	TRBJ1-4
CASSQGSYEQYF	TGTGCCAGCAGTCAGGGTTCCTACGAGCAGTACTTC	NA	NA	TRBV6-5	TRBJ2-7
CASSPGLAGNYEQYF	TGTGCCAGCAGCCCGGGACTAGCGGGTAACTACGAGCAGTACTTC	NA	TRBD2	TRBV5-4	TRBJ2-7
CASSFALDTAGEAFF	TGCGCCAGCAGCTTCGCGCTCGACACCGCGGGTGAAGCTTTCTTT	NA	NA	TRBV5-1	TRBJ1-1
CASSPPGRLGGYTF	TGTGCCAGCAGCCCCCCGGGGAGGCTTGGGGGCTACACCTTC	once	NA	TRBV11-3	TRBJ1-2
CASSYISGRNTEAFF	TGTGCCAGCAGTTACATCTCGGGTAGGAACACTGAAGCTTTCTTT	few	NA	TRBV6-5	TRBJ1-1
CASSSDQTGIANSPLHF	TGTGCCAGCAGCTCGGATCAAACAGGGATTGCTAATTCACCCCTCCACTTT	few	NA	TRBV7-9	TRBJ1-6
CASSPQGGSNQPQHF	TGTGCCAGCAGCCCGCAGGGAGGCAGCAATCAGCCCCAGCATTTT	NA	NA	TRBV7-3	TRBJ1-5
CASSAGQFYGYTF	TGTGCCAGCAGTGCAGGACAGTTCTATGGCTACACCTTC	NA	NA	TRBV28	TRBJ1-2
CASSWDRGAGELFF	TGTGCCAGCAGCTGGGACAGGGGTGCCGGGGAGCTGTTTTTT	NA	TRBD1	TRBV5-4	TRBJ2-2
CASSRDRGVTEAFF	TGTGCCAGCAGCCGGGACAGGGGTGTGACTGAAGCTTTCTTT	NA	TRBD1	TRBV2	TRBJ1-1
CASSLDPGLPNEQFF	TGTGCCAGCAGCTTGGATCCGGGCCTTCCCAATGAGCAGTTCTTC	NA	NA	TRBV5-8	TRBJ2-1
CASSEAWQGGHTEAFF	TGTGCCAGCAGTGAAGCGTGGCAGGGTGGTCACACTGAAGCTTTCTTT	NA	NA	TRBV2	TRBJ1-1
CASRTIRGNTGELFF	TGCGCCAGCAGGACGATAAGGGGCAATACCGGGGAGCTGTTTTTT	NA	NA	TRBV5-1	TRBJ2-2
CASSDRGGGEQFF	TGTGCCAGCAGTGATCGGGGGGGTGGTGAGCAGTTCTTC	few	TRBD2	TRBV6-4	TRBJ2-1
CASSLFRGRGGQETQYF	TGCGCCAGCAGCTTGTTTCGGGGACGAGGAGGGCAAGAGACCCAGTACTTC	once	NA	TRBV5-1	TRBJ2-5
CASSFRGPATNEKLFF	TGTGCCAGCAGTTTCCGGGGACCTGCAACTAATGAAAAACTGTTTTTT	NA	NA	TRBV6-5	TRBJ1-4
CASSSGDRTYEQYF	TGTGCCAGCAGCTCGGGGGACAGGACCTACGAGCAGTACTTC	once	TRBD1	TRBV7-2	TRBJ2-7
CASSADRGEQYF	TGTGCCAGTAGTGCGGACAGGGGCGAGCAGTACTTC	few	TRBD1	TRBV19	TRBJ2-7
CATSRKIQGTGAFF	TGTGCCACCAGCAGAAAAATACAGGGCACTGGGGCTTTCTTT	NA	NA	TRBV15	TRBJ1-1
CASSLGGRTVEETQYF	TGTGCCAGCAGCTTAGGGGGACGGACTGTCGAAGAGACCCAGTACTTC	NA	NA	TRBV11-2	TRBJ2-5